One sample yielded the 28 T cell receptor beta chains listed below, sequenced in a study of T-cell reconstitution after alpha-beta-depleted transplantation in children. A library of TCRbeta sequences, prepared with unique molecular identifiers, was generated. TCRdb used MiXCR to reprocess the PCR reads, holding one entry per CDR3 protein. The table has 610,000 or so distinct CDR3 sequences, 20% to 30% seen once; the top ten hold 36%. Sequencing used PBMCs, obtained before TCRalphabeta/CD19-depleted stem cell transplant. These receptors were collected from a boy in the first two years of life with Wiskott-Aldrich syndrome, due to receive a stem cell transplant.

This clonotype was detected a few times. CDR3 amino acids: CASGGQAISGANVLTF. DNA for the CDR3: TGCGCCAGCGGCGGACAGGCTATCTCTGGGGCCAACGTCCTGACTTTC. The rearrangement links TRBV5-1 to TRBJ2-6; 7 bases line up with TRBD1. Germline V gene lookup returns CDR1 SGHRS and CDR2 YFSETQ. V lost 7 bases to trimming and J lost 0 bases; unmatched junction nucleotides: 7. The CDR3 is 16 residues long. Looking up the rest from reference TRBV5-1 and TRBJ2-6 gives the full variable domain: KAGVTQTPRYLIKTRGQQVTLSCSPISGHRSVSWYQQTPGQGLQFLFEYFSETQRNKGNFPGRFSGRQFSNSRSEMNVSTLELGDSALYLCASGGQAISGANVLTFGAGSRLTVL.

On this clonotype itself: Just one base apart from a much larger clone, this may be a read error. The chain employs TRBV3-1 and TRBJ2-7; D call uncertain. Trimming took off 1 base at V and 3 bases at J, with 4 bases between the two ends. The V gene's germline CDR1 is LGHDT and CDR2 YNNKEL (reference sequence). The CDR3 covers 12 residues. The CDR3 bases are TGTGCCAGCAGCCAAGCGGGCTACGAGCAGTACTTC. It yields the protein CASSQAGYEQYF.

This clonotype was detected only a few times. This sequence joins TRBV12-3 or TRBV12-4 and TRBJ2-7, with D maybe TRBD2 (5 bases). V lost 3 bases to trimming and J lost 9 bases, with 21 bases between them. CDR3 length: 15 residues. The CDR3 DNA reads TGTGCCAGCAGTTTGGGTAGCGCCCTTCCCCTGGGGCAGTACTTC. Encoded protein: CASSLGSALPLGQYF.

The chain joins TRBV2 to TRBJ1-1, with TRBD1 as a possible D gene (6 bases). CDR1 is SNHLY, CDR2 FYNNEI, per germline. V lost 6 bases, J lost 1 base, and 15 bases lay in between. The CDR3 length is 15 residues. In DNA form, the CDR3 reads TGTGCCAGCAGAGCGCCCAGACAGGAGAACACTGAAGCTTTCTTT. Translating gives CASRAPRQENTEAFF.

The chain carries TRBV2 and TRBJ2-2, with a weak D call TRBD1 (5 bases). Germline CDR1 and CDR2: SNHLY and FYNNEI. This CDR3 is built from 12 residues. With 7 bases removed from V and 10 bases from J, the gap between germline ends came to 13 bases. The CDR3 here is CASTKTETELFF. The DNA of the CDR3 is TGTGCCAGCACTAAGACAGAGACGGAGCTGTTTTTT.

This clonotype was detected a few times. This sequence joins TRBV12-3 or TRBV12-4 and TRBJ1-2; perhaps TRBD1 as D (6 bases). V dropped 1 base and J dropped 4 bases, with 13 bases sitting between them. The CDR3 runs 15 residues. CDR3 protein: CASSLVGGQSYGYTF. The CDR3 region has the DNA TGTGCCAGCAGTTTAGTCGGGGGGCAGAGCTATGGCTACACCTTC.

The sample holds many counts of this clonotype. The chain carries TRBV5-1 and TRBJ2-1; the match to TRBD2 covers 9 bases. The CDR3 is made up of 15 amino acids. Unmatched junction bases numbered 6, after V lost 4 bases and J lost 4 bases. Looked up from germline, CDR1 is SGHRS and CDR2 is YFSETQ. As DNA, the CDR3 is TGCGCCAGCAGCCCCACTAGCGGGTTATACAATGAGCAGTTCTTC. Translated, it gives CASSPTSGLYNEQFF.

CDR3 amino acids: CASSFTTQTRYEQYF. DNA of the CDR3: TGCGCCAGCAGCTTTACAACCCAGACCCGTTACGAGCAGTACTTC. The chain employs TRBV5-1 and TRBJ2-7; D call uncertain. Trimming took 2 bases from V and 4 from J, leaving 16 bases between them. This CDR3 has 15 amino acids. CDR1 and CDR2 from the germline V gene are SGHRS and YFSETQ.

This clonotype appeared a few times. The V and J genes are TRBV3-1 and TRBJ1-2; TRBD1 matches 7 bases. The CDR3 covers 15 residues. The junction had 5 bases not matched to a gene; V was cut back by 0 bases and J by 4 bases. Germline V gives CDR1 LGHDT, CDR2 YNNKEL (reference sequence). The chain's CDR3 is CASSQDPRDSYGYTF. Written as DNA, the CDR3 is TGTGCCAGCAGCCAAGATCCCCGGGACAGCTATGGCTACACCTTC. Looking up the rest from reference TRBV3-1 and TRBJ1-2 gives the full variable domain: DTAVSQTPKYLVTQMGNDKSIKCEQNLGHDTMYWYKQDSKKFLKIMFSYNNKELIINETVPNRFSPKSPDKAHLNLHINSLELGDSAVYFCASSQDPRDSYGYTFGSGTRLTVV.

In its sample, this clonotype was seen a few times. The junction departs from the called germline gene at one end, perhaps through a read error. The chain uses TRBV10-3 and TRBJ1-5; no clear D gene. Per germline, CDR1 ENHRY and CDR2 SYGVKD. This CDR3 region has 13 residues. The CDR3 loop is CAISEQPNQPQNF. The CDR3 coding sequence is TGTGCCATCAGTGAGCAGCCGAATCAGCCCCAGAATTTT.

The CDR3 sequence: CASSFGLRETQYF. CDR3 in DNA: TGCGCCAGCAGCTTCGGGCTTCGGGAGACCCAGTACTTC. The chain is built from TRBV5-1 and TRBJ2-5; D uncertain. The CDR3 consists of 13 residues. The ends were cut back, 2 bases at V and 5 bases at J, with 10 bases in the middle. Germline CDR1 is SGHRS and CDR2 is YFSETQ.

This clonotype was counted between two and nine times. CDR3 coding DNA: TGTGCCAGCAGTCCTTTCAAGACTAGCGGGAGGGAAGAGACCCAGTACTTC. This codes for CASSPFKTSGREETQYF. V is TRBV28 and J is TRBJ2-5, with 14 bases matching TRBD2. Germline V gene data show CDR1 as MDHEN and CDR2 as SYDVKM. V gave up 5 bases and J gave up 3 bases; unmatched junction bases: 8. This CDR3 region has 17 residues.

The chain couples TRBV20-1 to TRBJ1-1, with TRBD1 identical over 8 bases. Germline CDR1 DFQATT, CDR2 SNEGSKA (reference sequence). J gave up 0 bases and V 2 bases, and 2 bases lay outside the gene matches. The CDR3 is made up of 14 amino acids. The CDR3 nucleotides are TGCAGTGCTAGACAGGGACAGGTGAACACTGAAGCTTTCTTT. It encodes CSARQGQVNTEAFF.

This clonotype has a handful of counts. V and J are TRBV5-1 and TRBJ2-7, with D possibly matching TRBD2 (5 bases). From germline, CDR1 is SGHRS and CDR2 YFSETQ. This CDR3 comprises 14 residues. The V gene lost 5 bases and the J gene lost 2 bases, with 14 bases spanning the gap. The CDR3 sequence is CASRSTGSAYEQYF. The CDR3 region has the DNA TGCGCCAGCAGATCTACGGGATCAGCCTACGAGCAGTACTTC. Together with reference TRBV5-1 and TRBJ2-7, the CDR3 gives the full variable domain: KAGVTQTPRYLIKTRGQQVTLSCSPISGHRSVSWYQQTPGQGLQFLFEYFSETQRNKGNFPGRFSGRQFSNSRSEMNVSTLELGDSALYLCASRSTGSAYEQYFGPGTRLTVT.

The rearrangement joins TRBV28 to TRBJ2-6; tentative D call: TRBD1 (6 bases). The CDR3 totals 18 residues. Germline V lookup: CDR1 MDHEN, CDR2 SYDVKM. V lost 4 bases and J lost 0, with 16 bases in between. Here the CDR3 reads CASSSRRGSSSGANVLTF. The CDR3 DNA follows: TGTGCCAGCAGTTCGAGAAGGGGGAGCTCCTCTGGGGCCAACGTCCTGACTTTC.

The rearrangement uses TRBV5-1 and TRBJ2-7; D is unresolved. This CDR3 is 15 amino acids long. The V gene lost 0 bases and the J gene lost 2 bases, with 12 bases spanning the gap. Looked up from germline, CDR1 is SGHRS and CDR2 is YFSETQ. The chain's CDR3 is CASSLEETKPYEQYF. DNA of the CDR3: TGCGCCAGCAGCTTGGAGGAAACCAAGCCCTACGAGCAGTACTTC.

This chain joins TRBV27 and TRBJ1-5, with 12 bases aligning to TRBD1. This CDR3 has 15 amino acids. The V and J ends lost 5 bases and 6 bases, in that order; junction bases with no gene match: 5. CDR1 and CDR2 from the germline V gene are MNHEY and SMNVEV (reference sequence). The CDR3 coding sequence is TGTGCCAGCAGTCCGGGGACAGGGGGCTCTCAGCCCCAGCATTTT. Translated, it gives CASSPGTGGSQPQHF.

This clonotype was detected only a few times. The V call is TRBV30, the J call TRBJ2-1, with 8 bases that match TRBD1. CDR1 is GTSNPN and CDR2 is SVGIG in the germline V gene (reference sequence). Unmatched junction bases numbered 11, after V lost 5 bases and J lost 5 bases. The CDR3 has 15 amino acids. This CDR3 reads CAWPEGQEKNNEQFF. CDR3 nucleotides: TGTGCCTGGCCCGAGGGACAGGAGAAAAACAATGAGCAGTTCTTC.

The chain carries TRBV5-5 and TRBJ2-7; 7 positions agree with TRBD1. The CDR3 sequence is 14 residues long. The V gene's germline CDR1 is SGHKS and CDR2 YYEKEE (reference sequence). Trimming at V came to 5 bases and at J to 2 bases, leaving 7 bases not matched to a gene. The CDR3 loop reads CASRRGQTTYEQYF. In nucleotides, the CDR3 is TGTGCCAGCAGAAGGGGACAGACCACCTACGAGCAGTACTTC.

The chain employs TRBV20-1 and TRBJ2-7, with TRBD1 matching 7 bases. The ends lost 2 bases at V and 5 bases at J; junction bases unmatched: 3. The CDR3 contains 12 residues. Germline CDR1 reads DFQATT; CDR2 reads SNEGSKA (reference sequence). CDR3 nucleotides: TGCAGTGCTAGATACAGGGGCCACGAGCAGTACTTC. This codes for CSARYRGHEQYF.

This chain connects TRBV29-1 to TRBJ2-7; 11 bases are a match to TRBD2. CDR1 and CDR2 from the germline V gene are SQVTM and ANQGSEA. The length of the CDR3 is 12 residues. V lost 5 bases to trimming and J lost 9 bases; unmatched junction nucleotides: 6. CDR3 sequence: CSVTSGSLGQYF. CDR3 nucleotides: TGCAGCGTTACTAGCGGGAGCCTAGGGCAGTACTTC.

The V and J genes are TRBV4-2 and TRBJ2-3, with a weak D call TRBD2 (5 bases). The CDR3 is made up of 13 amino acids. From germline, CDR1 is LGHNA and CDR2 YNFKEQ. The ends were cut back, 1 base at V and 6 bases at J, with 8 bases in the middle. The CDR3 bases are TGTGCCAGCAGCCAAGGAGAGCGGGATACGCAGTATTTT. It encodes CASSQGERDTQYF.

About this clonotype: One base away lies a much larger clone, so this may be a sequencing read error. This chain uses TRBV5-1 with TRBJ2-7; weak D call: TRBD1 (5 bases). CDR3 size: 13 residues. In germline, CDR1 is SGHRS, CDR2 YFSETQ. The DNA for the CDR3 is TGCTCCAGCAGCTTGGTAGGGGACTACGAGCAGTACTTC. It translates to CSSSLVGDYEQYF.

J is TRBJ2-7 and V is TRBV29-1; TRBD1 might be the D (6 bases). The CDR3 is 12 amino acids. The germline V gene encodes CDR1 SQVTM and CDR2 ANQGSEA. V was cut by 7 bases and J by 0 bases, with 10 bases left in between. The CDR3 region is CSAGQFSYEQYF. CDR3 sequence (DNA): TGCAGCGCAGGACAGTTCTCCTACGAGCAGTACTTC.

The chain carries TRBV10-3 and TRBJ2-1; D is unclear. The germline V gene encodes CDR1 ENHRY and CDR2 SYGVKD. V lost 2 bases and J lost 2, with 28 bases in between. The CDR3 runs 21 residues. The DNA of the CDR3 is TGTGCCATCAGTGAGAAAGGACCGTCCCATACTGCGCGAAGGCCCTACAATGAGCAGTTCTTC. Translated, it gives CAISEKGPSHTARRPYNEQFF.

A few counts support this clonotype. The chain links TRBV7-9 to TRBJ2-6; 8 bases match TRBD1. Germline loops: CDR1 SEHNR, CDR2 FQNEAQ (reference sequence). CDR3 length: 16 amino acids. The V segment lost 5 bases and the J segment 5 bases; nucleotides outside the gene matches: 8. The CDR3 DNA is TGTGCCAGCAGCCCCGGGACAGGTCACTGGGCCAACGTCCTGACTTTC. Translated: CASSPGTGHWANVLTF. The full variable domain, with the rest looked up from reference TRBV7-9 and TRBJ2-6, is DTGVSQNPRHKITKRGQNVTFRCDPISEHNRLYWYRQTLGQGPEFLTYFQNEAQLEKSRLLSDRFSAERPKGSFSTLEIQRTEQGDSAMYLCASSPGTGHWANVLTFGAGSRLTVL.

This clonotype was detected many times. The CDR3 DNA is TGCGCCAGCGGAGAAGGACTAGCGGGAGTTTTCAATGAGCAGTTCTTC. Amino acid sequence: CASGEGLAGVFNEQFF. The rearrangement links TRBV5-1 to TRBJ2-1, with TRBD2 identical over 13 bases. After removal of 7 bases from V and 6 bases from J, the junction contained 10 bases not matched to a gene. The CDR3 sequence is 16 residues long. CDR1 SGHRS and CDR2 YFSETQ come from the germline V gene.

V gene TRBV20-1 combines with J gene TRBJ2-3, with D tentatively TRBD2 (5 bases). Germline values: CDR1 DFQATT, CDR2 SNEGSKA (reference sequence). V lost 0 bases and J lost 0, with 13 bases in between. This CDR3 has 16 residues. In DNA form, the CDR3 reads TGCAGTGCTAGAGAACAGCGGCTCCGTAGCACAGATACGCAGTATTTT. This encodes CSAREQRLRSTDTQYF.